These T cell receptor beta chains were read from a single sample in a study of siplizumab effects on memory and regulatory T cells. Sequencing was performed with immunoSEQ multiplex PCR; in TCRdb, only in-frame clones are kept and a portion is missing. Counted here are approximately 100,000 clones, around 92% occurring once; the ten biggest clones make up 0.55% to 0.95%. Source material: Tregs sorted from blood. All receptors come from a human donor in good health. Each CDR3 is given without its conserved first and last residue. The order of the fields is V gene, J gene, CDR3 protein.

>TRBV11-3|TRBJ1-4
ASSLQGGNEKLF
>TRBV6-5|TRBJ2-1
ASSYPGTSYEQF
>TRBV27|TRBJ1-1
ASSPLGLENTEAF
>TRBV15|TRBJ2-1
ATSTGTGGKNEQF
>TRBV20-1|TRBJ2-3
SASGGDTQY
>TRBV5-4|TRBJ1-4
ASSSRAGVTNEKLF
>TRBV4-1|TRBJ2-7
ASSQFFAQLDYEQY
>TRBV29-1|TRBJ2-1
SVPGGPSSYNEQF
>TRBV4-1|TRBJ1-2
ASSQARVEWSGYT
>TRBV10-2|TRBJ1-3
ASSEGGTGNTIY
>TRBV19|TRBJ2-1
ASSGRGSYNEQF
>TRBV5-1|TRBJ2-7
ASSLGRGPEQY
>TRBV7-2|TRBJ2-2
ASSERHTGELF
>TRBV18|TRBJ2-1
ASSPSRALRSYNEQF
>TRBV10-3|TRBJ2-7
AITPGSTYEQY
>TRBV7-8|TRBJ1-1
ASSLAEINTEAF
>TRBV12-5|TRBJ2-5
ASGSSRFTGGAETQY